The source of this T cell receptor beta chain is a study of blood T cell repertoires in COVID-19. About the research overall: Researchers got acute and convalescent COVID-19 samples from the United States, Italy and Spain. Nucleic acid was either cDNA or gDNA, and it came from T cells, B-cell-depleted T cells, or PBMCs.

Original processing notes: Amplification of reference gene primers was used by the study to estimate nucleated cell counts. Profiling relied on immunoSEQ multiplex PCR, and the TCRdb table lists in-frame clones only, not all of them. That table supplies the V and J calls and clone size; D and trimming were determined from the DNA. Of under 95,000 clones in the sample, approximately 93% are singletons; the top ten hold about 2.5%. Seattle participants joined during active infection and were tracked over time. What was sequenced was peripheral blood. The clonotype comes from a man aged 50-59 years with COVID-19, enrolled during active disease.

The CDR3 nucleotides read TGTGCCAGCAGCCTTAATAGCGGGGAGCTGTTTTTT. It yields the protein CASSLNSGELFF. This rearrangement joins TRBV7-9 to TRBJ2-2; unclear D gene. CDR1 is SEHNR and CDR2 is FQNEAQ in the germline V gene (reference sequence). This CDR3 contains 12 residues. V was pared by 5 bases and J by 7 bases, with 8 bases between.